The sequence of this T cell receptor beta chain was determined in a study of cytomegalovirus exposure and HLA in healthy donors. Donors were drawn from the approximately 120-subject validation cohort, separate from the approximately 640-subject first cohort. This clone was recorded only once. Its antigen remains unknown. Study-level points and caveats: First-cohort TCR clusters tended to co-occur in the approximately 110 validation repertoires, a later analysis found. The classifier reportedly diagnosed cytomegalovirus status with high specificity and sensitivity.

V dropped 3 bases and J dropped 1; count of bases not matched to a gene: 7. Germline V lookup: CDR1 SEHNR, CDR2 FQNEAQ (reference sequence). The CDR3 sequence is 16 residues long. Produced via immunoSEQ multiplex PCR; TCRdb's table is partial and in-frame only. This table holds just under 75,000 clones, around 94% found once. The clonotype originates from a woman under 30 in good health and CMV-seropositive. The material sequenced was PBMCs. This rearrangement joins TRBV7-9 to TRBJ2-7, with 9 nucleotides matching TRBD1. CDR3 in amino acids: CASSFPTGTGSYEQYF. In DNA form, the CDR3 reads TGTGCCAGCAGCTTCCCTACCGGGACAGGGTCCTACGAGCAGTACTTC.